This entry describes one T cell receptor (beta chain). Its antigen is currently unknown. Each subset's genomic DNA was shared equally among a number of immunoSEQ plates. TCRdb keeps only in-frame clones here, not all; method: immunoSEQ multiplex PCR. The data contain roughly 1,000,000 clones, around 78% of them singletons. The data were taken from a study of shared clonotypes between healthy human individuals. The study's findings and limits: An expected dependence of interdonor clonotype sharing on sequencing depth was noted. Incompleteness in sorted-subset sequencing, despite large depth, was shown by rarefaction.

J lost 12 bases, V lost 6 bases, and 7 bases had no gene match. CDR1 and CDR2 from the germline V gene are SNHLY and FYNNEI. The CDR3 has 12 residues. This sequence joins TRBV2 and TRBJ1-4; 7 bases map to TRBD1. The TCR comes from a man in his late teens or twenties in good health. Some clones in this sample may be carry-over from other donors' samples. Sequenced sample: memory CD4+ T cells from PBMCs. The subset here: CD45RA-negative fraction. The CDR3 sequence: CASRAQGFELFF. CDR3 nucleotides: TGTGCCAGCAGGGCACAGGGGTTCGAACTGTTTTTT.